This TCR beta chain was retrieved from a study of PD-1 blockade in classical Hodgkin lymphoma. Using immunoSEQ multiplex PCR, the repertoire was profiled, and TCRdb retains in-frame clones only, with some absent. Of about 24,000 clones listed, 70% to 80% are singletons. No patient escaped relapse after autologous stem cell transplantation, and brentuximab vedotin exposure varied. The study's findings and limits: Newly diagnosed patients had diversity similar to the baseline diversity of complete responders. Reports described newly diagnosed patients as having lower baseline TCR diversity than healthy donors. Diversity in CD4+ TCRs, unlike that measured in CD8+ TCRs, had risen significantly by C4D1.

Concerning this clone itself: Its specificity is not known.

This TCR came from a human donor with classical Hodgkin lymphoma. Sequenced here: peripheral blood mononuclear cells (PBMCs), sampled before the second cycle of nivolumab.

DNA for the CDR3: TGTGCCAGCAGGCCCACTTCTAGTTTCGATGAGCAGTTCTTC. This gives the protein CASRPTSSFDEQFF. J is TRBJ2-1 and V is TRBV7-3; D unclear. The CDR3 runs 14 residues. Germline CDR1 is SGHTA and CDR2 is FQGTGA. The V end lost 6 bases, the J end lost 8 bases, and 17 bases lay between the germline ends.